One and the same sample provided the 23 T cell receptor beta chains below, sequenced in a study of shared T cell receptors in the human thymus. Method: immunoSEQ multiplex PCR; TCRdb's copy keeps in-frame clones and lacks some. The table lists about 380,000 clones, roughly 94% of them singletons. The sequenced sample consisted of thymocytes. These receptors all come from a human donor.

The chain couples TRBV6-5 to TRBJ1-1; tentatively, D is TRBD1 (6 bases). This CDR3 comprises 15 residues. V lost 6 bases, J lost 0 bases, and 14 bases lay in between. Looked up from germline, CDR1 is MNHEY and CDR2 is SVGAGI. CDR3 DNA: TGTGCCAGCAGCCCCAGACAGGAAATGAACACTGAAGCTTTCTTT. It yields the protein CASSPRQEMNTEAFF.

This chain joins TRBV5-1 and TRBJ2-1; TRBD1 is a possible D gene (6 bases). The CDR3 is 14 amino acids. Per the germline V gene, CDR1 is SGHRS and CDR2 is YFSETQ. V was cut by 2 bases and J by 8 bases, with 14 bases left in between. The CDR3 loop is CASSLQGVEDEQFF. The CDR3 coding sequence is TGCGCCAGCAGCTTACAGGGAGTAGAGGATGAGCAGTTCTTC.

This rearrangement joins TRBV5-6 to TRBJ1-2; possible D gene TRBD1, 6 bases. This CDR3 has 14 residues. The germline CDR1 and CDR2 sequences are SGHDT and YYEEEE. Trimming pared 4 bases from V and 6 bases from J, leaving 16 bases between. CDR3 nucleotides: TGTGCCAGCAGCGGACAGCCCCAGAGCAATGGCTACACCTTC. Its protein product is CASSGQPQSNGYTF.

V usage is TRBV7-9 and J usage is TRBJ2-5, with 8 bases lining up with TRBD2. The length of the CDR3 is 16 residues. Germline CDR1 SEHNR, CDR2 FQNEAQ (reference sequence). With 2 bases clipped from V and 4 bases from J, the junction kept 9 bases outside the gene matches. The CDR3 nucleotides read TGTGCCAGCAGCTTAAACCCCCTGCTAGCGGGAGAGACCCAGTACTTC. Protein: CASSLNPLLAGETQYF.

This chain links TRBV27 with TRBJ2-7; 9 bases agree with TRBD1. V dropped 0 bases and J dropped 3; count of bases not matched to a gene: 3. The length of the CDR3 is 15 residues. Germline CDR1 reads MNHEY; CDR2 reads SMNVEV (reference sequence). The CDR3 protein is CASSLSGTGLYEQYF. CDR3 coding DNA: TGTGCCAGCAGTTTATCCGGGACAGGGCTCTACGAGCAGTACTTC.

The chain couples TRBV5-6 to TRBJ2-3, with D hard to call. The CDR3 length is 14 residues. V lost 3 bases and J lost 3, with 11 bases in between. Germline assignment: CDR1 SGHDT and CDR2 YYEEEE. CDR3 protein: CASSSPDPTDTQYF. CDR3 in DNA: TGTGCCAGCAGCTCCCCCGACCCAACAGATACGCAGTATTTT.

The J gene is TRBJ2-2, the V gene TRBV7-8; the match to TRBD2 covers 10 bases. With 1 base clipped from V and 6 bases from J, the junction kept 2 bases outside the gene matches. This CDR3 comprises 15 residues. The germline CDR1 and CDR2 sequences are SGHVS and FQNEAQ. For the CDR3, the DNA is TGTGCCAGCAGCTTAGAAGCGGGAGGGTCCGGGGAGCTGTTTTTT. Its translation is CASSLEAGGSGELFF. The full variable domain, its missing parts supplied by reference TRBV7-8 and TRBJ2-2, is GAGVSQSPRYKVAKRGQDVALRCDPISGHVSLFWYQQALGQGPEFLTYFQNEAQLDKSGLPSDRFFAERPEGSVSTLKIQRTQQEDSAVYLCASSLEAGGSGELFFGEGSRLTVL.

The chain links TRBV5-6 to TRBJ2-7, with TRBD1 identical over 9 bases. This CDR3 has 15 amino acids. Germline V gene data show CDR1 as SGHDT and CDR2 as YYEEEE. V trimming: 4 bases; J trimming: 3 bases; junction bases outside the gene matches: 8. The CDR3 DNA is TGTGCCAGCAGCACGGGACAGGGTCTGATCTACGAGCAGTACTTC. It yields the protein CASSTGQGLIYEQYF.

The rearrangement uses TRBV28 and TRBJ2-5, with 7 bases fitting TRBD2. With V trimmed by 3 bases and J by 5 bases, 3 bases remained unmatched. Germline V gene data show CDR1 as MDHEN and CDR2 as SYDVKM. This CDR3 has 13 residues. CDR3 sequence reads: CASSFWGGETQYF. The CDR3 DNA is TGTGCCAGCAGTTTTTGGGGGGGTGAGACCCAGTACTTC.

The genes are TRBV11-3 and TRBJ2-5; the D call may be TRBD1 or TRBD2 (6 bases each). The germline V and J ends were trimmed by 2 bases and 2 bases, with 12 bases remaining between them. Germline CDR1 and CDR2: SGHNT and YENEEA. The CDR3 contains 15 residues. CDR3 coding DNA: TGTGCCAGCAGCTTAAGAGGGGGGAGTCAAGAGACCCAGTACTTC. Translated: CASSLRGGSQETQYF.

The V and J genes are TRBV28 and TRBJ2-7, with 7 bases aligning to TRBD2. The length of the CDR3 is 17 residues. Trimming cost V 4 bases and J 5 bases; bases outside gene matches: 17. The germline CDR1 and CDR2 sequences are MDHEN and SYDVKM. The CDR3 here is CASSWTRELSATHEQYF. The CDR3 nucleotides read TGTGCCAGCAGTTGGACGCGGGAGTTATCTGCGACACACGAGCAGTACTTC. Variable domain in full (rest from reference TRBV28 and TRBJ2-7): DVKVTQSSRYLVKRTGEKVFLECVQDMDHENMFWYRQDPGLGLRLIYFSYDVKMKEKGDIPEGYSVSREKKERFSLILESASTNQTSMYLCASSWTRELSATHEQYFGPGTRLTVT.

V gene TRBV10-3 combines with J gene TRBJ1-5; TRBD1 is a possible D gene (6 bases). This CDR3 is built from 12 residues. The germline V gene encodes CDR1 ENHRY and CDR2 SYGVKD. V was shortened by 3 bases and J by 6 bases, with 6 bases between the two germline ends. The CDR3 protein is CAISEGGQPQHF. The CDR3, as DNA: TGTGCCATCAGTGAAGGGGGTCAGCCCCAGCATTTT.

The count of this clone is one. The chain has TRBV7-2 and TRBJ2-1, with 7 bases aligning to TRBD2. This CDR3 comprises 16 residues. CDR1 and CDR2 (germline): SGHTA, FQGNSA. Trimming removed 1 base from V and 7 bases from J; junction bases left unmatched: 10. In nucleotides, the CDR3 is TGTGCCAGCAGCTTAGAGGGCGGGAGAGAGAGTAATGAGCAGTTCTTC. Protein: CASSLEGGRESNEQFF.

This chain links TRBV11-3 with TRBJ2-6, with D perhaps matching TRBD1 (6 bases). Per the germline V gene, CDR1 is SGHNT and CDR2 is YENEEA. Between the trimmed V and J ends, which lost 4 bases and 4 bases, there was a span of 17 bases. This CDR3 region has 17 residues. The CDR3 DNA reads as TGTGCCAGCAGCTCCCGGGACAAGCTGGGGGGGGCCAACGTCCTGACTTTC. Protein sequence: CASSSRDKLGGANVLTF.

This sequence joins TRBV11-2 and TRBJ1-3, with TRBD1 matching 7 bases. Trimming cost V 3 bases and J 0 bases; bases outside gene matches: 5. Germline CDR1 and CDR2: SGHAT and FQNNGV. The CDR3 spans 16 residues. CDR3 sequence: CASSFTGDDSGNTIYF. In DNA form, the CDR3 reads TGTGCCAGCAGCTTCACAGGGGACGACTCTGGAAACACCATATATTTT.

The CDR3 coding sequence is TGCAGCGTCCGGACTAGCGGGAGTAGGGATACGCAGTATTTT. It encodes CSVRTSGSRDTQYF. The rearrangement links TRBV29-1 to TRBJ2-3; 13 bases agree with TRBD2. J was trimmed by 6 bases and V by 6 bases; bases with no gene match: 6. CDR1 and CDR2 from the germline V gene are SQVTM and ANQGSEA. The CDR3 is 14 residues long.

The chain is built from TRBV28 and TRBJ1-1; possible D gene TRBD1, 6 bases. This CDR3 spans 13 amino acids. Germline-derived CDR1 and CDR2 are MDHEN and SYDVKM. The ends were cut back, 2 bases at V and 9 bases at J, with 13 bases in the middle. Here the CDR3 reads CASSLEPGAQAFF. CDR3 sequence (DNA): TGTGCCAGCAGTTTAGAGCCGGGGGCGCAAGCTTTCTTT.

This chain connects TRBV9 to TRBJ2-7; TRBD2 aligns across 8 bases. There are 14 residues in the CDR3. The V and J ends lost 3 bases and 3 bases, in that order; junction bases with no gene match: 5. CDR1 is SGDLS and CDR2 is YYNGEE in the germline V gene. CDR3 sequence: CASSAPGTSYEQYF. CDR3 bases: TGTGCCAGCAGCGCCCCGGGGACTAGCTACGAGCAGTACTTC. Looking up the rest from reference TRBV9 and TRBJ2-7 gives the full variable domain: DSGVTQTPKHLITATGQRVTLRCSPRSGDLSVYWYQQSLDQGLQFLIQYYNGEERAKGNILERFSAQQFPDLHSELNLSSLELGDSALYFCASSAPGTSYEQYFGPGTRLTVT.

The chain has TRBV21-1 and TRBJ1-5. TRBV21-1 is assigned pseudogene status. CDR3 length equals 12 residues. This chain's CDR3 is CASSKLSQPQHF. Written as DNA, the CDR3 is TGTGCCAGCAGCAAATTGAGTCAGCCCCAGCATTTT.

V is TRBV5-1 and J is TRBJ2-7, with D perhaps being TRBD1 or TRBD2 (5 bases each). Germline V gene data show CDR1 as SGHRS and CDR2 as YFSETQ. V was shortened by 7 bases and J by 1 base, with 9 bases between the two germline ends. The CDR3 is 12 residues long. The CDR3 region is CASGDESYEQYF. DNA for the CDR3: TGCGCCAGCGGGGACGAGTCCTACGAGCAGTACTTC.

A single count supports this clone. The V and J genes are TRBV30 and TRBJ1-6, with D perhaps matching TRBD1 (5 bases). The CDR3 totals 14 residues. Trimming cost V 4 bases and J 7 bases, with 14 bases left between them. Looked up from germline, CDR1 is GTSNPN and CDR2 is SVGIG (reference sequence). CDR3: CAWTAGLRNSPLHF. CDR3 in DNA: TGTGCCTGGACCGCAGGGTTGCGGAATTCACCCCTCCACTTT.

V is TRBV5-4 and J is TRBJ1-2; TRBD1 agrees at 7 bases. The CDR3 sequence is 14 residues long. Trimming took 6 bases from V and 5 from J; bases not matched to a gene: 10. Looked up from germline, CDR1 is SGHNT and CDR2 is YYREEE (reference sequence). The CDR3 loop reads CASTVLRGFYGYTF. The DNA of the CDR3 is TGTGCCAGCACCGTCCTCAGGGGGTTTTATGGCTACACCTTC.

The chain recombines TRBV14 with TRBJ1-2; D is perhaps TRBD1 (5 bases). The V end was cut by 5 bases, the J end by 4 bases, with 14 bases between. The CDR3 loop spans 14 amino acids. Germline V CDR1 and CDR2: SGHDN, FVKESK. The CDR3 is CASSSGPNPYGYTF. The CDR3 DNA reads as TGTGCCAGCAGCTCGGGACCGAACCCCTATGGCTACACCTTC.